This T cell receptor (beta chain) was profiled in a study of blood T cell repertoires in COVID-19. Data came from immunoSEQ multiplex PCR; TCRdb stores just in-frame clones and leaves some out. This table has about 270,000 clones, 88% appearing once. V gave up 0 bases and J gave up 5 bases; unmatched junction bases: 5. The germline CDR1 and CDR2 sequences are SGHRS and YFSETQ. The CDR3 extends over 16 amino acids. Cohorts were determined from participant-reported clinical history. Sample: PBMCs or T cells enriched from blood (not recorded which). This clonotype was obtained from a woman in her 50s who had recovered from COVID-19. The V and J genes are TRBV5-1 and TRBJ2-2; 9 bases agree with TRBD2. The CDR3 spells CASSLASGIGTGELFF. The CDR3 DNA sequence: TGCGCCAGCAGCTTGGCTAGCGGGATAGGGACCGGGGAGCTGTTTTTT.